This record concerns one T cell receptor (beta chain) sequence. Its specificity is not known. Only in-frame clones appear in the TCRdb table, and some are missing; sequencing was by immunoSEQ multiplex PCR. The table lists about 80,000 clones, over 80% of them singletons. These data come from a study of T cell clones after liver transplantation. The overall study: TCRbeta sequencing after a pre-transplant mixed lymphocyte reaction identified graft-donor-reactive clones, later tracked in post-transplant blood. Until 12-24 months post-transplant, subjects got standard immunosuppression and no induction.

V gave up 6 bases and J gave up 2 bases, with 19 bases separating them. Germline-derived CDR1 and CDR2 are MDHEN and SYDVKM. CDR3 length equals 17 residues. Study-level findings and limits: Compared with third party-reactive sequences, donor-reactive ones declined more, independent of withdrawal success.

The material sequenced was CD4+ T cells from blood, taken approximately 3.5 years after liver transplant. The clonotype was recovered from a human patient who received a liver transplant. The graft donor may have given rise to some T cells. The chain combines TRBV28 with TRBJ1-4; D remains unclear. CDR3 sequence reads: CASRGPQPVGTNEKLFF. As DNA, the CDR3 is TGTGCCAGCAGAGGGCCACAACCAGTGGGGACTAATGAAAAACTGTTTTTT.